What follows describes a single T cell receptor (beta chain). What this receptor recognizes is not known. Base qualities were left out, and no much larger clone turns up one base away. Bulk unsorted tissue served as the source for RNA extraction, and RNA quality was assessed using a NanoDrop ND-1000 and an Agilent 2100. The donors were newly diagnosed lung cancer patients admitted for thoracic surgery in China from August to November 2014 who had not received prior chemotherapy. The study excluded patients who had received radiotherapy or chemotherapy before or who had another cancer at the same time. Pieces of surgical tissue measuring roughly 1-2.1 cm3 were kept in RNAlater solution and held at -80 degrees C until needed. The data were taken from a study of tumor and adjacent non-tumor tissue in lung cancer (dated by TCRdb to 2016 to 2018). As for the study more broadly: Of the cohort, roughly 12 patients had adenocarcinoma, 2 had squamous cell carcinoma and 1 had small cell lung cancer. The roughly 15 patients were aged about 31 to 85 years, included about ten men and 5 women, and had TNM stage I to III disease. Using bulk TCRbeta repertoires from 15 lung cancer patients, the study set lung tumor tissue side by side with matched distant non-tumor lung tissue. In total, sequencing yielded 125,075,908 productive TCRbeta reads, which works out to an average of about 3.9 million reads per sample. For each patient, one tumor sample and one normal lung sample were taken, giving about 29 paired specimens that underwent TCRbeta CDR3 sequencing. General conclusions and limits of the study: In normal lung, the top 100 clones accounted for a significantly larger cumulative share of the repertoire than in tumor tissue. The cohort had only roughly 16 patients, and the authors noted that larger samples and more detailed clinical data are needed. TCR diversity was significantly higher in younger patients, and higher tumor TCR diversity was associated with shorter overall and disease-free survival. Because peripheral blood was not sequenced, the blood TCRbeta repertoires of the lung cancer patients in the study went unexamined. The methods do not name the sequencing platform or mention unique molecular identifiers. Tumor tissue showed significantly greater TCR diversity (inverse Simpson) than normal lung tissue (roughly 430 vs 170, P = 0.0075, Mann-Whitney U test).

Looking up the germline V gene (reference sequence) yields CDR1 SGHNT and CDR2 YYREEE. The V and J ends are trimmed by 4 bases and 0 bases, leaving 14 bases between them. The CDR3 runs 16 amino acids, cysteine and phenylalanine included. Solely the CDR3 DNA is kept, with 48 bases framed from the first base. The library came from multiplex PCR. Sequencer: Illumina HiSeq 2500. TCRbeta libraries were built by three rounds of nested PCR using primers (Table S4), following protocols modified from ARM-PCR. PCR products of 200-500 bp were gel-excised and purified with the QIAquick gel extraction kit before sequencing. Concerning the study's data processing: Trimmomatic was used to clean the reads, FLASH was used to merge the reads into complete CDR3 sequences, and MiTCR was used to assign the reads to V(D)J germline segments. VDJtools was used to compute clonal diversity as the inverse Simpson's index. In-frame sequences lacking a premature stop codon were counted as productive reads. The public reads were run again by TCRdb, first through fastp at Q25 and then through MiXCR, and only productive beta chains were kept. Each entry merges the rows of one CDR3 protein and shows their most common DNA and genes. The V and J calls follow TCRdb's processing rather than the paper's. The sample table holds about 90,000 distinct CDR3 sequences, of which roughly 62% were seen once. Together, the top ten hold roughly 15% of the sample.

The specimen sequenced was lung tumor tissue. This clonotype originated in a man between 70 and 80 years old with non-small cell lung cancer. The V gene is TRBV5-4 and the J gene is TRBJ2-4; the D segment might be TRBD1 or TRBD2, since each matches 5 bases. CDR3 region: CASSVQGPIAKNIQYF. The bases are TGTGCCAGCAGCGTTCAGGGACCAATAGCCAAAAACATTCAGTACTTC.